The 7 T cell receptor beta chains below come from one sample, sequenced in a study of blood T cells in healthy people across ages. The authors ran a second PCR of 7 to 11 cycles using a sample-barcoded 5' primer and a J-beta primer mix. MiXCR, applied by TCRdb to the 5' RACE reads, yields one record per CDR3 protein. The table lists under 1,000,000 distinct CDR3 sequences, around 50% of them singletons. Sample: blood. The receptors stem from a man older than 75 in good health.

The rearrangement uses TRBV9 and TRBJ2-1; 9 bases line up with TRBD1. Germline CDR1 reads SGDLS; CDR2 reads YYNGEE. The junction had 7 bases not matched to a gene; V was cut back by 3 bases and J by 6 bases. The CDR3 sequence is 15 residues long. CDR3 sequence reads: CASSGGTGNINEQFF. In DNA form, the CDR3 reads TGTGCCAGCAGCGGAGGGACAGGGAATATCAATGAGCAGTTCTTC.

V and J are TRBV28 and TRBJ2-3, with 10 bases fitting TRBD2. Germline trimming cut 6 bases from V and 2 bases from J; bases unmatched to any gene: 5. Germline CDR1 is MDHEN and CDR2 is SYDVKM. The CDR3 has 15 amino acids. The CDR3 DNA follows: TGTGCCAGCAGCAAAAGCGGGAGGGACACAGATACGCAGTATTTT. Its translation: CASSKSGRDTDTQYF.

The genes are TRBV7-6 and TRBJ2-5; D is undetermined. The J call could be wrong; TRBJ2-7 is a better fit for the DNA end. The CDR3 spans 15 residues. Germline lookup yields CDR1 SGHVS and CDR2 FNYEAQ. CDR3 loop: CASSHTSGGVGEQYF. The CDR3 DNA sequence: TGTGCCAGCAGCCACACGAGTGGCGGAGTTGGCGAGCAGTACTTC.

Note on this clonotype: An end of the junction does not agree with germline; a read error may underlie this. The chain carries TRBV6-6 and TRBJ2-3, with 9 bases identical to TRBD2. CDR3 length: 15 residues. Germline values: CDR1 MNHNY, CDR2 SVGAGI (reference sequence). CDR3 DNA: TGTGCCAGCAGTTACTCGTTGCGGGAGGGAGATACGCGGTATTTT. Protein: CASSYSLREGDTRYF.

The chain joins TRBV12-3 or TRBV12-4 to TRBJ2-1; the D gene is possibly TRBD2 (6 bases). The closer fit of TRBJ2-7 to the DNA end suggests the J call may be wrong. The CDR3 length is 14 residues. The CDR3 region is CASRRLGTYNEQYF. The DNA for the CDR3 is TGTGCCAGCAGGCGACTAGGGACCTACAATGAGCAGTACTTC.

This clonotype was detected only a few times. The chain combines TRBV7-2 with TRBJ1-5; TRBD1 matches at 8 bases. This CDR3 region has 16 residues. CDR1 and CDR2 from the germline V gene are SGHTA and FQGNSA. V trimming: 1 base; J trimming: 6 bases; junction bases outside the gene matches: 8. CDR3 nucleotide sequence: TGTGCCAGCAGCTTAGGGGCAGGGGGCATCTCTCAGCCCCAGCATTTT. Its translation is CASSLGAGGISQPQHF.

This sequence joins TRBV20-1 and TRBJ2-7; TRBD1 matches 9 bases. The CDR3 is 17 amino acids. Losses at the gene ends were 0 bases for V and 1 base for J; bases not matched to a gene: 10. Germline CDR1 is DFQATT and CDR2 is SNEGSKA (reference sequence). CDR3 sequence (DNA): TGCAGTGCTAGAGACATCGCCGGGACAGGGTTATCCTACGAGCAGTACTTC. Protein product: CSARDIAGTGLSYEQYF.